This T cell receptor beta chain was retrieved from a study of cytomegalovirus exposure and HLA in healthy donors. This CDR3 spans 13 amino acids. With 0 bases removed from V and 2 bases from J, the gap between germline ends came to 6 bases. Germline lookup yields CDR1 SGHRS and CDR2 YFSETQ. Primers for the PCR totalled 60 Vbeta and 13 Jbeta. The data were produced by immunoSEQ multiplex PCR, yet TCRdb's version contains in-frame clones alone and is incomplete. The sample comprises more than 110,000 clones, around 78% of which are singletons, and over 2.5% rests with the top ten. This chain uses TRBV5-1 with TRBJ2-7; D may be TRBD2 (5 bases). This clonotype was sampled from a male donor in good health and CMV-seronegative. Input material: PBMCs. CDR3: CASSLGLTYEQYF. In DNA form, the CDR3 reads TGCGCCAGCAGCTTGGGACTAACCTACGAGCAGTACTTC.